This section outlines one T cell receptor beta chain sequence together with its context. Antigen: not known. This sample was included in a study of T cells after yellow fever vaccination. TCR cDNA was made by 5'RACE template switching, adding a universal primer site and UMIs. One entry per CDR3 protein, called by TCRdb with MiXCR from the 5' RACE reads. Altogether 300,000 to 350,000 distinct CDR3 sequences are present, about 4.5% being singletons, with the ten largest covering approximately 19%. Findings and caveats of the study: Overall, a small share of clonotypes was seen in both CD4 and CD8 compartments. Contamination by abundant bulk-population clonotypes could be present in FACS-sorted repertoires.

Specimen: PBMCs, collected 15 days after the yellow fever booster vaccination. The receptor was isolated from a man younger than 35 who received the YFV17D yellow fever vaccine.

The CDR3, as DNA: TGTGCCAGCAGGACAACAGGGGGCGGGGAGACCCAGTACTTC. Amino acids: CASRTTGGGETQYF. The V call is TRBV12-3 or TRBV12-4, the J call TRBJ2-5; 9 bases are shared with TRBD1. Losses at the gene ends were 6 bases for V and 5 bases for J; bases not matched to a gene: 7. The CDR3 is made up of 14 amino acids.